Presented here are 29 T cell receptor beta chains from one specimen sequenced in a study of regulatory T cells in long-lasting Graves disease (dated by TCRdb to the early 2020s). According to the study, the label for this sample's time point signals: newly diagnosed GD, antithyroid drugs for less than 3 months. For both TCR sequencing and RNA sequencing, RNA was extracted from PBMCs in TRIzol. The protocol used for the library was multiplex PCR. TCRdb shows the sequencer as Illumina HiSeq 4000. To build TCR beta libraries, CDR3 regions were amplified by Arm-PCR using iRepertoire HTBI primers. TCRdb trimmed public reads at Q25 via fastp, called clones via MiXCR and kept in-frame beta chains. Each CDR3 protein appears once, grouped with its most common genes and DNA. This sample holds hundreds of thousands of distinct CDR3 sequences; around 16% were observed only once. Of the sample, 20% to 25% falls within the top ten clones.

This same sample was also part of a study on T cells in Graves' hyperthyroidism and ophthalmopathy.

The material sequenced was peripheral blood mononuclear cells (PBMCs), taken at new diagnosis, from a patient treated with antithyroid drugs. These receptors came from a woman aged 35-65 years with Graves disease. Donor details come from another sample of the same person, matched by shared clones.

This clonotype occurred a few times. The rearrangement joins TRBV20-1 to TRBJ2-1; no definite D call. Per the germline V gene, CDR1 is DFQATT and CDR2 is SNEGSKA (reference sequence). This CDR3 is 14 amino acids long. V lost 2 bases and J 5 bases, leaving 13 bases between the germline ends. Here the CDR3 DNA reads TGCAGTGCTAGAAGACCGGGCAGCAACAATGAGCAGTTCTTC. Its protein is CSARRPGSNNEQFF.

The chain recombines TRBV10-3 with TRBJ2-2, with TRBD1 matching 10 bases. The CDR3 loop spans 16 amino acids. Trimming removed 6 bases from V and 6 bases from J; junction bases left unmatched: 10. The germline V gene has CDR1 ENHRY and CDR2 SYGVKD. The CDR3 spells CAISLGGQGLSGELFF. The CDR3, as DNA: TGTGCCATCAGCCTGGGGGGACAGGGGCTTTCCGGGGAGCTGTTTTTT.

The sample holds many counts of this clonotype. V and J are TRBV11-2 and TRBJ2-6; D remains unclear. V lost 0 bases to trimming and J lost 2 bases, with 8 bases between them. The CDR3 loop spans 16 amino acids. Germline V lookup: CDR1 SGHAT, CDR2 FQNNGV. This CDR3 reads CASSLDRLPGANVLTF. CDR3 nucleotides: TGTGCCAGCAGCTTAGACAGGCTCCCTGGGGCCAACGTCCTGACTTTC. Full variable domain (remainder filled in from reference TRBV11-2 and TRBJ2-6): EAGVAQSPRYKIIEKRQSVAFWCNPISGHATLYWYQQILGQGPKLLIQFQNNGVVDDSQLPKDRFSAERLKGVDSTLKIQPAKLEDSAVYLCASSLDRLPGANVLTFGAGSRLTVL.

The chain links TRBV12-3 or TRBV12-4 to TRBJ1-5; D gene unclear. CDR3 size: 13 residues. Deletions cut 6 bases from V and 4 bases from J, with 10 bases between. The chain's CDR3 is CASRDSPNQPQHF. The CDR3 DNA reads TGTGCCAGCAGGGATTCCCCTAATCAGCCCCAGCATTTT.

The chain recombines TRBV12-3 or TRBV12-4 with TRBJ1-2; possible D gene TRBD1, 5 bases. Trimming took 6 bases from V and 3 from J, leaving 20 bases between them. The CDR3 totals 16 residues. The CDR3 is CASSVGWGVRDYGYTF. The CDR3 nucleotides are TGTGCCAGCAGCGTAGGATGGGGGGTACGGGACTATGGCTACACCTTC.

Turning to this clonotype: This sequence may be a read error, since a much larger clone differs from it by one base. The CDR3 is CTSSFRSGGGTEAFF. The DNA of the CDR3 is TGTACCAGCAGTTTTAGATCAGGGGGAGGCACTGAAGCTTTCTTT. The chain has TRBV28 and TRBJ1-1; 7 positions match TRBD1. The length of the CDR3 is 15 residues. Germline CDR1 reads MDHEN; CDR2 reads SYDVKM.

This clonotype came up many times. The rearrangement uses TRBV2 and TRBJ1-2; unclear D gene. Germline CDR1 and CDR2: SNHLY and FYNNEI. V lost 6 bases and J 3 bases, leaving 8 bases between the germline ends. The CDR3 sequence is 12 residues long. The CDR3 spells CASRWTDYGYTF. Here the CDR3 DNA reads TGTGCCAGCAGATGGACGGACTATGGCTACACCTTC. The whole variable domain, filled in from reference TRBV2 and TRBJ1-2, reads EPEVTQTPSHQVTQMGQEVILRCVPISNHLYFYWYRQILGQKVEFLVSFYNNEISEKSEIFDDQFSVERPDGSNFTLKIRSTKLEDSAMYFCASRWTDYGYTFGSGTRLTVV.

This clonotype has a single count. This chain connects TRBV9 to TRBJ2-1; 12 bases fit TRBD2. The CDR3 has 13 amino acids. The J segment lost 14 bases and the V segment lost 0 bases, leaving 3 bases of the junction unmatched. From germline, CDR1 is SGDLS and CDR2 YYNGEE. CDR3 residues: CASSVGPSGGEFF. The CDR3 DNA is TGTGCCAGCAGCGTAGGCCCTAGCGGGGGGGAGTTCTTC.

CDR3 bases: TGCGCCAGCAGCCAAACGACAGGGGAGGCCTACGAGCAGTACTTC. Translated, it gives CASSQTTGEAYEQYF. The chain has TRBV4-1 and TRBJ2-7; TRBD1 agrees at 8 bases. The CDR3 spans 15 residues. V lost 2 bases to trimming and J lost 2 bases; unmatched junction nucleotides: 5. Germline CDR1 and CDR2: MGHRA and YSYEKL.

This clonotype was found a few times. The rearrangement uses TRBV27 and TRBJ1-1, with 7 nucleotides matching TRBD1. CDR3 length: 14 residues. V shed 6 bases and J 1 base; nucleotides not matched to a gene: 5. The germline V gene encodes CDR1 MNHEY and CDR2 SMNVEV (reference sequence). CDR3 residues: CASSMTGTNTEAFF. DNA for the CDR3: TGTGCCAGCAGCATGACAGGGACGAACACTGAAGCTTTCTTT.

The chain uses TRBV11-3 and TRBJ2-7, with D possibly called TRBD1 or TRBD2 (6 bases each). Germline-derived CDR1 and CDR2 are SGHNT and YENEEA. Trimming removed 4 bases from V and 1 base from J, with 20 bases in between. CDR3 length equals 17 residues. CDR3 loop: CASSYYKGGSMSYEQYF. CDR3 DNA: TGTGCCAGCAGCTATTACAAGGGGGGCTCGATGTCCTACGAGCAGTACTTC.

This clonotype showed up many times. This chain links TRBV7-8 with TRBJ2-5; 7 bases are a match to TRBD1. Trimming at V came to 4 bases and at J to 3 bases, leaving 2 bases not matched to a gene. The CDR3 runs to 13 residues. CDR1 is SGHVS and CDR2 is FQNEAQ in the germline V gene. CDR3 DNA: TGTGCCAGCAGCTGGACAGGAAAAGAGACCCAGTACTTC. Translating it yields CASSWTGKETQYF.

This clonotype was counted ten times or more. This chain joins TRBV20-1 and TRBJ1-1; a possible D gene is TRBD1 (5 bases). The V gene lost 6 bases and the J gene lost 5 bases, with 13 bases spanning the gap. This CDR3 spans 12 amino acids. From germline, CDR1 is DFQATT and CDR2 SNEGSKA (reference sequence). The CDR3 DNA sequence: TGCAGTGCCTCGGGGGGTTGGACTGAAGCTTTCTTT. Residues: CSASGGWTEAFF.

There are many counts of this clonotype. This chain joins TRBV19 and TRBJ1-1, with TRBD1 matching over 8 bases. The length of the CDR3 is 18 residues. CDR1 LNHDA and CDR2 SQIVND come from the germline V gene (reference sequence). Trimming cost V 5 bases and J 4 bases; bases outside gene matches: 18. The CDR3 DNA is TGTGCCAGTAGTGCTTTTATAGCCAGACAGGGGATTGGCACTGAAGCTTTCTTT. It encodes CASSAFIARQGIGTEAFF.

The chain has TRBV5-1 and TRBJ1-1; D is uncertain. Trimming took 4 bases from V and 0 from J, leaving 19 bases between them. CDR3 size: 17 residues. Per germline, CDR1 SGHRS and CDR2 YFSETQ. The CDR3 DNA sequence: TGCGCCAGCAGCCCCCTGTCACCGGGGAGCTTGAACACTGAAGCTTTCTTT. It codes for CASSPLSPGSLNTEAFF. Full variable domain (rest looked up from reference TRBV5-1 and TRBJ1-1): KAGVTQTPRYLIKTRGQQVTLSCSPISGHRSVSWYQQTPGQGLQFLFEYFSETQRNKGNFPGRFSGRQFSNSRSEMNVSTLELGDSALYLCASSPLSPGSLNTEAFFGQGTRLTVV.

This clonotype was seen a few times. The rearrangement joins TRBV7-2 to TRBJ2-1; maybe TRBD2 (6 bases). Germline CDR1 reads SGHTA; CDR2 reads FQGNSA. The CDR3 contains 15 residues. Trimming shortened V by 4 bases and J by 9 bases, and 19 bases separated the two germline ends. Written as DNA, the CDR3 is TGTGCCAGCAGCTCGAGGGTGACCATGGGGGGTGAGCAGTTCTTC. It translates to CASSSRVTMGGEQFF.

Points on this clonotype: With a much larger clone just one base away, this may be a read error. The chain employs TRBV5-1 and TRBJ2-7, with TRBD2 matching over 8 bases. V was clipped by 1 base and J by 2 bases; unmatched bases: 5. Germline CDR1 reads SGHRS; CDR2 reads YFSETQ. The CDR3 covers 15 residues. This CDR3 reads CASSLIAGHAYEQYF. Written as DNA, the CDR3 is TGCGCCAGCAGCTTGATAGCGGGGCACGCCTACGAGCAGTACTTC.

In its sample, this clonotype was seen many times. The rearrangement links TRBV28 to TRBJ1-2; TRBD1 matches 9 bases. This CDR3 has 14 amino acids. The germline CDR1 and CDR2 sequences are MDHEN and SYDVKM. V was pared by 4 bases and J by 6 bases, with 6 bases of the junction left unmatched. In DNA form, the CDR3 reads TGTGCCAGCAGTTCCACAGGGGGCGGCGATGGCTACACCTTC. It translates to CASSSTGGGDGYTF.

This clonotype showed up just a few times. The chain recombines TRBV7-8 with TRBJ1-2; 8 positions agree with TRBD1. Germline trimming cut 5 bases from V and 7 bases from J; bases unmatched to any gene: 12. This CDR3 spans 15 amino acids. CDR1 is SGHVS, CDR2 FQNEAQ, per germline. DNA of the CDR3: TGTGCCAGCAGCCTTATGCAGGGGGCGTCAGCTGGCTACACCTTC. This codes for CASSLMQGASAGYTF.

This clonotype was seen ten or more times. The chain has TRBV2 and TRBJ1-2; tentative D call: TRBD1 (6 bases). The CDR3 sequence is 17 residues long. V lost 11 bases to trimming and J lost 1 base, with 26 bases between them. CDR1 SNHLY and CDR2 FYNNEI come from the germline V gene. The CDR3: CARRGGAGGPSNYGYTF. For the CDR3, the DNA is TGTGCCCGGAGAGGTGGGGCGGGGGGCCCAAGTAACTATGGCTACACCTTC.

This clonotype has ten or more counts. CDR3 sequence reads: CASGVGETQYF. CDR3 nucleotide sequence: TGTGCCAGCGGGGTGGGTGAGACCCAGTACTTC. The genes are TRBV2 and TRBJ2-5, with D uncertain. CDR3 length: 11 amino acids. V lost 8 bases, J lost 5 bases, and 9 bases lay in between. Germline assignment: CDR1 SNHLY and CDR2 FYNNEI.

The table lists this clonotype with many counts. CDR3 sequence (DNA): TGTGCCAGCAGCGAGGCCTGGAGGGATACGCAGTATTTT. It translates to CASSEAWRDTQYF. The V gene is TRBV7-9, the J gene TRBJ2-3, with D perhaps TRBD2 (5 bases). The germline CDR1 and CDR2 sequences are SEHNR and FQNEAQ (reference sequence). This CDR3 has 13 residues. Trimming cost V 5 bases and J 6 bases, with 12 bases left between them.

The chain links TRBV5-1 to TRBJ2-5; D gene unclear. The germline CDR1 and CDR2 sequences are SGHRS and YFSETQ. V gave up 5 bases and J gave up 0 bases, with 8 bases separating them. The length of the CDR3 is 13 residues. This chain's CDR3 is CASRDRNQETQYF. The CDR3 nucleotides are TGCGCCAGCAGGGATAGAAACCAAGAGACCCAGTACTTC.

The chain recombines TRBV2 with TRBJ2-3; D remains ambiguous. The CDR3 runs 16 residues. V lost 3 bases and J lost 4, with 17 bases in between. Germline loops: CDR1 SNHLY, CDR2 FYNNEI. DNA of the CDR3: TGTGCCAGCAGTGATCACCCCACCCGGTGGGCAGATACGCAGTATTTT. As protein: CASSDHPTRWADTQYF.

In this sample, this clonotype turned up a few times. The V gene is TRBV4-1, the J gene TRBJ1-5; D unresolved. From germline, CDR1 is MGHRA and CDR2 YSYEKL. The CDR3 sequence is 15 residues long. The V end lost 0 bases, the J end lost 3 bases, and 9 bases lay between the germline ends. The CDR3 region has the DNA TGCGCCAGCAGCCAAGAGGCAGTGGACAATCAGCCCCAGCATTTT. Translated: CASSQEAVDNQPQHF.

V usage is TRBV5-1 and J usage is TRBJ2-5, with 7 bases fitting TRBD2. Germline V gives CDR1 SGHRS, CDR2 YFSETQ. The CDR3 is 12 amino acids. Trimming took 9 bases from V and 5 from J; bases not matched to a gene: 7. The CDR3 loop reads CATRREGETQYF. Written as DNA, the CDR3 is TGCGCCACCCGAAGGGAGGGCGAGACCCAGTACTTC.

This clonotype was recorded many times. The chain combines TRBV6-2 or TRBV6-3 with TRBJ1-2; D remains ambiguous. The CDR3 is 13 amino acids. The germline V gene encodes CDR1 MNHEY and CDR2 SVGEGT. V was clipped by 0 bases and J by 8 bases, with 10 bases between them. CDR3 residues: CASSYSTSQGYTF. CDR3 sequence (DNA): TGTGCCAGCAGTTACTCGACCAGCCAAGGCTACACCTTC.

This clonotype has a handful of counts. This chain links TRBV12-5 with TRBJ1-3; D uncertain. This CDR3 region has 14 residues. Per germline, CDR1 LGHNT and CDR2 FRNRAP. Trimming removed 0 bases at V and 4 bases at J, with 7 bases between. The CDR3 protein is CASGLVPHGNTIYF. The CDR3 nucleotides read TGTGCTAGTGGTTTGGTCCCACACGGAAACACCATATATTTT.

Only a few counts were recorded for this clonotype. The rearrangement links TRBV12-5 to TRBJ1-2, with D maybe TRBD1 (6 bases). Trimming took off 5 bases at V and 6 bases at J, with 19 bases between the two ends. The CDR3 spans 15 residues. Germline V gene sequence: CDR1 LGHNT, CDR2 FRNRAP. Written as DNA, the CDR3 is TGTGCTAGTGGTACCCCACAGGGATACGCCAATGGCTACACCTTC. Its protein is CASGTPQGYANGYTF.